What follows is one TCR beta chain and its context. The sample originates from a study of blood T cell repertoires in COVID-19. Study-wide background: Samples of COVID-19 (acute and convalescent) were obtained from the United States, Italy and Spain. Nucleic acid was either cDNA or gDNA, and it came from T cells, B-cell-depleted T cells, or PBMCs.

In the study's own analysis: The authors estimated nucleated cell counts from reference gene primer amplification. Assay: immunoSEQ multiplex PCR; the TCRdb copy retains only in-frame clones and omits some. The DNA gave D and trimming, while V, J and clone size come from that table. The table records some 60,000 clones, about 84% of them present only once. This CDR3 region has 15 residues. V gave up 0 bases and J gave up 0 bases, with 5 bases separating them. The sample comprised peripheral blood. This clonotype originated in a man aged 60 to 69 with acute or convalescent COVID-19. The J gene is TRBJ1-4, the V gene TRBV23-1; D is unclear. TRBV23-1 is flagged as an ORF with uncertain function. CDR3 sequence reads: CASSQSPATNEKLFF. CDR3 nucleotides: TGCGCCAGCAGTCAATCTCCAGCAACTAATGAAAAACTGTTTTTT.